These 19 T cell receptor beta chains share one sample of origin, sequenced in a study of shared clonotypes between healthy human individuals. Produced via immunoSEQ multiplex PCR; TCRdb's table is partial and in-frame only. The sample records roughly 2,000,000 clones, over 85% being singletons. Terminally differentiated effector memory CD45RA+ cells were left out of the naive CD8 fraction, which was CD45RO-negative and positively selected for CCR7. The sequenced sample was naive CD8+ T cells from PBMCs. Every receptor here comes from a man aged 18 to 30 in good health. Some clones in this sample may be carry-over from other donors' samples.

The rearrangement joins TRBV9 to TRBJ2-1; a weak D match, TRBD1 (5 bases). This CDR3 has 15 residues. The germline CDR1 and CDR2 sequences are SGDLS and YYNGEE. Trimming left V 4 bases short and J 8 bases short, with 19 bases between. The CDR3 bases are TGTGCCAGCAGCAAAATGACCGCCAGGGTGCATGAGCAGTTCTTC. Protein product: CASSKMTARVHEQFF.

Concerning this clone: Other nucleotide sequences from this sample produce the same CDR3. V gene TRBV5-5 combines with J gene TRBJ1-5, with a tentative D call TRBD1 (5 bases). V lost 0 bases to trimming and J lost 1 base, with 5 bases between them. The CDR3 runs 14 residues. CDR1 SGHKS and CDR2 YYEKEE come from the germline V gene (reference sequence). The CDR3 DNA sequence: TGTGCCAGCAGCTTGGGACAGAGCAATCAGCCCCAGCATTTT. The encoded protein is CASSLGQSNQPQHF.

The chain couples TRBV7-9 to TRBJ2-2; 13 bases map to TRBD2. CDR1 SEHNR and CDR2 FQNEAQ come from the germline V gene (reference sequence). The CDR3 is 17 residues long. J lost 5 bases, V lost 5 bases, and 8 bases had no gene match. The CDR3 nucleotides read TGTGCCAGCAGCACCAGGACTAGCGGGAGTTCTACCGGGGAGCTGTTTTTT. Residues: CASSTRTSGSSTGELFF.

The V and J genes are TRBV7-8 and TRBJ1-2; the D gene is possibly TRBD1 (5 bases). Looked up from germline, CDR1 is SGHVS and CDR2 is FQNEAQ. The CDR3 contains 15 residues. The V gene lost 2 bases and the J gene lost 2 bases, with 12 bases spanning the gap. In DNA, the CDR3 is TGTGCCAGCAGCTTAAATGTACGGGACAACTATGGCTACACCTTC. It translates to CASSLNVRDNYGYTF.

The chain recombines TRBV7-6 with TRBJ2-3; perhaps TRBD2 as D (6 bases). Trimming shortened V by 5 bases and J by 3 bases, and 12 bases separated the two germline ends. This CDR3 spans 14 amino acids. Germline values: CDR1 SGHVS, CDR2 FNYEAQ. CDR3 coding DNA: TGTGCCAGCAGCGAGACTAGTGCGACAGATACGCAGTATTTT. This gives the protein CASSETSATDTQYF.

V usage is TRBV25-1 and J usage is TRBJ2-2; D may be TRBD2 (6 bases). Germline CDR1 is MGHDK and CDR2 is SYGVNS. The CDR3 extends over 16 amino acids. Deletions cut 2 bases from V and 3 bases from J, with 13 bases between. The CDR3 loop reads CASSEVGGVDTGELFF. The CDR3 DNA sequence: TGTGCCAGCAGTGAAGTTGGAGGGGTCGACACCGGGGAGCTGTTTTTT.

V is TRBV7-2 and J is TRBJ2-5, with 7 bases aligning to TRBD1. CDR1 is SGHTA, CDR2 FQGNSA, per germline. V lost 2 bases, J lost 4 bases, and 7 bases stayed unmatched. The length of the CDR3 is 15 residues. This CDR3 is CASSLSRDRRETQYF. The CDR3 DNA reads as TGTGCCAGCAGCTTAAGCCGGGACAGAAGAGAGACCCAGTACTTC.

V is TRBV9 and J is TRBJ2-1, with TRBD2 as a possible D gene (6 bases). The CDR3 spans 15 residues. V lost 0 bases and J lost 3, with 10 bases in between. Per the germline V gene, CDR1 is SGDLS and CDR2 is YYNGEE. The CDR3 loop is CASSVGGVNYNEQFF. DNA for the CDR3: TGTGCCAGCAGCGTAGGGGGGGTCAACTACAATGAGCAGTTCTTC.

The chain is built from TRBV5-1 and TRBJ2-1, with a weak D call TRBD2 (5 bases). Germline assignment: CDR1 SGHRS and CDR2 YFSETQ. The CDR3 length is 16 residues. V lost 0 bases, J lost 2 bases, and 12 bases lay in between. CDR3 nucleotides: TGCGCCAGCAGCTTGGCCTGGGGAGTTACCTACAATGAGCAGTTCTTC. Amino acids: CASSLAWGVTYNEQFF.

A word on this clone: The sample carries other DNA sequences with the same CDR3. The CDR3 loop reads CASSYGPEQFF. The DNA for the CDR3 is TGTGCCAGCAGTTACGGGCCAGAGCAGTTCTTC. The genes are TRBV6-5 and TRBJ2-1; no definite D call. CDR1 and CDR2 from the germline V gene are MNHEY and SVGAGI. V lost 2 bases and J lost 10, with 6 bases in between. The CDR3 length is 11 residues.

This clone was detected once. The V call is TRBV7-8, the J call TRBJ2-5; 7 bases map to TRBD2. V lost 4 bases to trimming and J lost 4 bases; unmatched junction nucleotides: 18. This CDR3 is built from 18 residues. The germline CDR1 and CDR2 sequences are SGHVS and FQNEAQ. The CDR3 spells CASSSSRSSAGDPETQYF. CDR3 nucleotide sequence: TGTGCCAGCAGCTCCTCGCGTTCTTCGGCGGGAGACCCAGAGACCCAGTACTTC.

The chain has TRBV6-4 and TRBJ1-2; 8 bases fit TRBD1. This CDR3 is 15 amino acids long. J lost 7 bases, V lost 5 bases, and 12 bases had no gene match. Looked up from germline, CDR1 is MRHNA and CDR2 is SNTAGT. CDR3 region: CASSSGQGGGFGYTF. The CDR3 DNA reads as TGTGCCAGCAGTAGTGGACAGGGAGGCGGGTTTGGCTACACCTTC.

As to this clone: The sample carries other DNA sequences with the same CDR3. The J gene is TRBJ2-7, the V gene TRBV9, with 9 bases lining up with TRBD2. The V gene end was trimmed by 3 bases and the J gene end by 4 bases; junction bases not matched to a gene: 2. The CDR3 contains 13 residues. Germline lookup yields CDR1 SGDLS and CDR2 YYNGEE. As DNA, the CDR3 is TGTGCCAGCAGCGGGCTAGCGGGATACGAGCAGTACTTC. Translating gives CASSGLAGYEQYF.

V is TRBV10-1 and J is TRBJ2-3; a weak D match, TRBD1 (6 bases). There are 20 residues in the CDR3. Germline V CDR1 and CDR2: WNHNN, SYGVQD (reference sequence). V was clipped by 0 bases and J by 0 bases, with 22 bases between them. The CDR3 sequence is CASSESSADSNRSSTDTQYF. The DNA of the CDR3 is TGCGCCAGCAGTGAGTCATCTGCGGACAGCAATAGATCTAGCACAGATACGCAGTATTTT.

This chain links TRBV9 with TRBJ2-3; D is possibly TRBD1 (5 bases). This CDR3 contains 17 residues. Germline CDR1 and CDR2: SGDLS and YYNGEE. V lost 3 bases, J lost 0 bases, and 17 bases lay in between. CDR3 nucleotides: TGTGCCAGCAGCGCCATACCAGGGCCCCCTAGCACAGATACGCAGTATTTT. Its translation: CASSAIPGPPSTDTQYF. Full variable domain (remainder filled in from reference TRBV9 and TRBJ2-3): DSGVTQTPKHLITATGQRVTLRCSPRSGDLSVYWYQQSLDQGLQFLIQYYNGEERAKGNILERFSAQQFPDLHSELNLSSLELGDSALYFCASSAIPGPPSTDTQYFGPGTRLTVL.

The rearrangement links TRBV30 to TRBJ1-2; D is unresolved. V was cut by 8 bases and J by 3 bases, with 10 bases left in between. The length of the CDR3 is 11 residues. The V gene's germline CDR1 is GTSNPN and CDR2 SVGIG (reference sequence). The CDR3 here is CAAGPDYGYTF. The CDR3 DNA reads as TGTGCCGCCGGGCCAGACTATGGCTACACCTTC. The variable domain in full, with the rest retrieved from reference TRBV30 and TRBJ1-2, is SQTIHQWPATLVQPVGSPLSLECTVEGTSNPNLYWYRQAAGRGLQLLFYSVGIGQISSEVPQNLSASRPQDRQFILSSKKLLLSDSGFYLCAAGPDYGYTFGSGTRLTVV.

V usage is TRBV25-1 and J usage is TRBJ2-5, with 8 bases matching TRBD2. Trimming cost V 6 bases and J 1 base; bases outside gene matches: 7. CDR3 length equals 15 residues. The germline gives CDR1 MGHDK, CDR2 SYGVNS. The CDR3: CASRARGGVQETQYF. As DNA, the CDR3 is TGTGCCAGCAGGGCCCGGGGGGGGGTCCAAGAGACCCAGTACTTC.

This chain connects TRBV7-9 to TRBJ1-4; no reliable D call. V shed 10 bases and J shed 4 bases, with 16 bases lying between them. CDR1 and CDR2 from the germline V gene are SEHNR and FQNEAQ (reference sequence). CDR3 length: 14 residues. The CDR3 DNA follows: TGTGCCACCTCGTCAGGTGATTTTAATGAAAAACTGTTTTTT. This gives the protein CATSSGDFNEKLFF.

The rearrangement links TRBV19 to TRBJ1-2; TRBD1 matches at 7 bases. The ends lost 4 bases at V and 0 bases at J; junction bases unmatched: 2. The CDR3 is made up of 14 amino acids. Germline V gene data show CDR1 as LNHDA and CDR2 as SQIVND (reference sequence). The CDR3 sequence is CASSRDSPNYGYTF. The CDR3 DNA reads TGTGCCAGTAGTAGGGACAGCCCTAACTATGGCTACACCTTC.